Following are 27 T cell receptor beta chains from one sample sequenced in a study of TIL therapy for anti-PD-1-resistant metastatic lung cancer. The libraries were made with immunoSEQ v3. Method: immunoSEQ multiplex PCR; TCRdb's copy keeps in-frame clones and lacks some. The sample carries 95,000 or so clones, about three fifths recorded once. Time point defined: pre-treatment sample, taken before nivolumab and TIL therapy. The tumor samples were excised metastases, mostly pleural nodules or supraclavicular lymph nodes. This material consisted of tumor tissue, taken at baseline. The receptors come from a person between 25 and 79 years old with non-small cell lung cancer.

The chain recombines TRBV7-2 with TRBJ2-5; D is uncertain. Germline CDR1 reads SGHTA; CDR2 reads FQGNSA. CDR3 length equals 11 residues. The germline V and J ends were trimmed by 5 bases and 7 bases, with 8 bases remaining between them. In nucleotides, the CDR3 is TGTGCCAGCAGCCCCCGAGGGACCCAGTACTTC. Encoded protein: CASSPRGTQYF.

This rearrangement joins TRBV30 to TRBJ2-3; no clear D gene. V was trimmed by 4 bases and J by 11 bases, leaving 16 bases between them. The CDR3 is 12 amino acids. CDR1 is GTSNPN, CDR2 SVGIG, per germline (reference sequence). The CDR3 spells CAWNGIWERQYF. The CDR3 nucleotides read TGTGCCTGGAATGGGATTTGGGAAAGGCAGTATTTT.

The chain employs TRBV4-3 and TRBJ1-4, with 9 positions matching TRBD1. Per the germline V gene, CDR1 is LGHNA and CDR2 is YSLEER. With V trimmed by 1 base and J by 7 bases, 4 bases remained unmatched. This CDR3 is 15 amino acids long. CDR3 protein: CASSQGDRVGEKLFF. CDR3 DNA sequence: TGCGCCAGCAGCCAAGGGGACAGGGTGGGTGAAAAACTGTTTTTT.

V usage is TRBV27 and J usage is TRBJ1-1; 7 bases are shared with TRBD1. CDR1 is MNHEY, CDR2 SMNVEV, per germline (reference sequence). The CDR3 is 15 residues long. Trimming cost V 6 bases and J 7 bases; bases outside gene matches: 14. The CDR3 DNA reads as TGTGCCAGCAGCTCTACTTACAGGGGAGATAATGAAGCTTTCTTT. It yields the protein CASSSTYRGDNEAFF.

As for this clone: Other nucleotide sequences in the sample specify the same CDR3. The rearrangement joins TRBV6-5 to TRBJ1-5; 9 bases line up with TRBD1. Germline V gene data show CDR1 as MNHEY and CDR2 as SVGAGI. This CDR3 comprises 15 residues. V lost 2 bases, J lost 4 bases, and 3 bases stayed unmatched. The CDR3 nucleotides read TGTGCCAGCAGTTACGGGACAGGGAGGAATCAGCCCCAGCATTTT. Its protein is CASSYGTGRNQPQHF.

This chain links TRBV14 with TRBJ2-7; possible D gene TRBD1, 7 bases. Germline V gene lookup returns CDR1 SGHDN and CDR2 FVKESK. V dropped 0 bases and J dropped 4 bases, with 13 bases sitting between them. This CDR3 is 15 amino acids long. The CDR3 sequence is CASSQDGGGRYEQYF. CDR3 DNA sequence: TGTGCCAGCAGCCAAGATGGAGGGGGCCGGTACGAGCAGTACTTC. The whole variable domain, remainder taken from reference TRBV14 and TRBJ2-7, is EAGVTQFPSHSVIEKGQTVTLRCDPISGHDNLYWYRRVMGKEIKFLLHFVKESKQDESGMPNNRFLAERTGGTYSTLKVQPAELEDSGVYFCASSQDGGGRYEQYFGPGTRLTVT.

Regarding this clone: Being one base from a much bigger clone, this may be a read error. V usage is TRBV7-9 and J usage is TRBJ2-7; D is uncertain. This CDR3 has 10 amino acids. Trimming took 5 bases from V and 4 from J, leaving 3 bases between them. Germline-derived CDR1 and CDR2 are SEHNR and FQNEAQ (reference sequence). The CDR3 reads CASSPYEQYF. For the CDR3, the DNA is TGTGCCAGCAGCCCTTACGAGCAGTACTTC.

This rearrangement joins TRBV5-1 to TRBJ1-6, with 7 bases matching TRBD1. J gave up 5 bases and V 2 bases, and 1 base lay outside the gene matches. Germline V gives CDR1 SGHRS, CDR2 YFSETQ. This CDR3 has 14 amino acids. CDR3 region: CASSFGQDNSPLHF. The CDR3 coding sequence is TGCGCCAGCAGCTTCGGACAGGATAATTCACCCCTCCACTTT.

This clone appeared many times. V is TRBV11-2 and J is TRBJ2-5, with TRBD1 as a possible D gene (5 bases). Germline CDR1 reads SGHAT; CDR2 reads FQNNGV. CDR3 length: 14 amino acids. V lost 1 base to trimming and J lost 5 bases, with 11 bases between them. The CDR3 spells CASSLGQPGETQYF. Written as DNA, the CDR3 is TGTGCCAGCAGCTTAGGACAGCCTGGGGAGACCCAGTACTTC. Supplemented by reference TRBV11-2 and TRBJ2-5, the full variable domain reads EAGVAQSPRYKIIEKRQSVAFWCNPISGHATLYWYQQILGQGPKLLIQFQNNGVVDDSQLPKDRFSAERLKGVDSTLKIQPAKLEDSAVYLCASSLGQPGETQYFGPGTRLLVL.

This clone turned up a few times. The chain has TRBV2 and TRBJ2-7, with TRBD1 matching 8 bases. V shed 5 bases and J 2 bases; nucleotides not matched to a gene: 5. CDR1 is SNHLY, CDR2 FYNNEI, per germline. The CDR3 consists of 14 residues. The CDR3 DNA reads as TGTGCCAGCAGTCCAAGGACAGGGACCTACGAGCAGTACTTC. Translation: CASSPRTGTYEQYF.

V gene TRBV5-4 combines with J gene TRBJ2-1, with D perhaps being TRBD1 or TRBD2 (6 bases each). Germline assignment: CDR1 SGHNT and CDR2 YYREEE (reference sequence). Trimming shortened V by 3 bases and J by 4 bases, and 17 bases separated the two germline ends. The CDR3 is 16 residues long. CDR3 coding DNA: TGTGCCAGCAGCTCCGGGGGCCAGACCGCTTACAATGAGCAGTTCTTC. Its protein product is CASSSGGQTAYNEQFF.

This chain uses TRBV7-2 with TRBJ2-4, with 7 bases identical to TRBD1. The CDR3 has 14 amino acids. Germline V lookup: CDR1 SGHTA, CDR2 FQGNSA. V shed 5 bases and J 4 bases; nucleotides not matched to a gene: 5. CDR3 coding DNA: TGTGCCAGCAGCCAGGGACAGATGAAAAACATTCAGTACTTC. It specifies CASSQGQMKNIQYF.

This clone was picked up many times. The chain has TRBV5-4 and TRBJ2-1; TRBD2 matches at 13 bases. Germline lookup yields CDR1 SGHNT and CDR2 YYREEE (reference sequence). Trimming took 0 bases from V and 5 from J; bases not matched to a gene: 11. This CDR3 contains 19 residues. The CDR3 sequence is CASSLVTPGLAGPHNEQFF. DNA for the CDR3: TGTGCCAGCAGCTTGGTCACTCCGGGACTAGCGGGGCCCCACAATGAGCAGTTCTTC.

This chain connects TRBV6-5 to TRBJ2-7; the match to TRBD1 covers 9 bases. Germline CDR1 MNHEY, CDR2 SVGAGI. The CDR3 sequence is 12 residues long. V lost 9 bases and J lost 3; bases outside the gene matches: 3. The CDR3 region is CASGQGNYEQYF. Written as DNA, the CDR3 is TGTGCCAGTGGACAGGGGAACTACGAGCAGTACTTC.

V usage is TRBV5-1 and J usage is TRBJ2-5, with TRBD2 matching 7 bases. The germline gives CDR1 SGHRS, CDR2 YFSETQ. Trimming took 4 bases from V and 5 from J; bases not matched to a gene: 8. CDR3 size: 14 residues. CDR3 DNA: TGCGCCAGCAGCCGGCGGGCCGGGGGGGAGACCCAGTACTTC. Translated, it gives CASSRRAGGETQYF.

The chain combines TRBV10-3 with TRBJ2-2; 8 nucleotides match TRBD1. With 6 bases clipped from V and 4 bases from J, the junction kept 10 bases outside the gene matches. Germline V gene lookup returns CDR1 ENHRY and CDR2 SYGVKD. The CDR3 is made up of 16 amino acids. The CDR3 sequence: CAIRYDRGGVTGELFF. In DNA, the CDR3 is TGTGCCATCAGATACGACAGGGGCGGAGTCACCGGGGAGCTGTTTTTT.

CDR3 region: CASSYVGGATDTQYF. In DNA form, the CDR3 reads TGTGCCAGCAGTTACGTGGGGGGGGCCACAGATACGCAGTATTTT. The rearrangement joins TRBV6-5 to TRBJ2-3, with TRBD2 as a possible D gene (7 bases). Trimming took 2 bases from V and 2 from J, leaving 11 bases between them. The CDR3 is 15 amino acids. Germline V gene sequence: CDR1 MNHEY, CDR2 SVGAGI.

This clone turned up a few times. J is TRBJ2-1 and V is TRBV10-3; no clear D gene. The germline gives CDR1 ENHRY, CDR2 SYGVKD. V lost 4 bases and J lost 2, with 9 bases in between. The CDR3 runs 14 residues. CDR3 amino acids: CAISVILTYNEQFF. The CDR3 nucleotides read TGTGCCATCAGTGTGATTCTAACCTACAATGAGCAGTTCTTC.

In DNA, the CDR3 is TGCAGCGTTCTAGCTGGGGCCAACGTCCTGACTTTC. Its protein product is CSVLAGANVLTF. The genes are TRBV29-1 and TRBJ2-6, with no clear D. V lost 5 bases and J lost 2, with 4 bases in between. The CDR3 has 12 amino acids. Germline V lookup: CDR1 SQVTM, CDR2 ANQGSEA.

The chain combines TRBV5-4 with TRBJ1-2, with D possibly TRBD1 on 6 matching bases. The CDR3 spans 13 residues. The germline V and J ends were trimmed by 3 bases and 4 bases, with 10 bases remaining between them. The V gene's germline CDR1 is SGHNT and CDR2 YYREEE (reference sequence). This chain's CDR3 is CASSSQGPYGYTF. Written as DNA, the CDR3 is TGTGCCAGCAGCTCTCAGGGGCCCTATGGCTACACCTTC.

This clone was counted only a few times. The V and J genes are TRBV19 and TRBJ2-2; D call uncertain. Germline V lookup: CDR1 LNHDA, CDR2 SQIVND (reference sequence). V lost 6 bases and J lost 0, with 5 bases in between. The length of the CDR3 is 13 residues. Here the CDR3 reads CASRWTNTGELFF. CDR3 bases: TGTGCCAGTAGATGGACGAACACCGGGGAGCTGTTTTTT.

V gene TRBV27 combines with J gene TRBJ1-6; no firm D call. This CDR3 has 13 amino acids. With 1 base removed from V and 9 bases from J, the gap between germline ends came to 7 bases. The germline V gene has CDR1 MNHEY and CDR2 SMNVEV (reference sequence). The DNA for the CDR3 is TGTGCCAGCAGTTTATACCCGGCTTCACCCCTCCACTTT. Translation gives CASSLYPASPLHF.

A single count supports this clone. This chain joins TRBV7-9 and TRBJ2-5, with TRBD2 matching 13 bases. Germline CDR1 and CDR2: SEHNR and FQNEAQ (reference sequence). This CDR3 has 17 amino acids. Trimming cost V 5 bases and J 0 bases; bases outside gene matches: 6. The CDR3: CASSAAGTSGNQETQYF. DNA for the CDR3: TGTGCCAGCAGCGCGGCCGGGACTAGCGGGAACCAAGAGACCCAGTACTTC.

The chain couples TRBV28 to TRBJ1-5; D unclear. This CDR3 is 15 amino acids long. CDR1 and CDR2 from the germline V gene are MDHEN and SYDVKM. V shed 1 base and J shed 4 bases, with 11 bases lying between them. As DNA, the CDR3 is TGTGCCAGCAGTTTATATCTACCGATTAATCAGCCCCAGCATTTT. Translation gives CASSLYLPINQPQHF.

V gene TRBV6-2 or TRBV6-3 combines with J gene TRBJ1-5, with 7 bases matching TRBD1. The CDR3 loop spans 15 amino acids. Germline V gene sequence: CDR1 MNHEY, CDR2 SVGEGT. The J segment lost 3 bases and the V segment lost 6 bases, leaving 8 bases of the junction unmatched. The CDR3 DNA follows: TGTGCCAGCAGCCCTGGGACAGCATACAATCAGCCCCAGCATTTT. It translates to CASSPGTAYNQPQHF.

CDR3 region: CASSLGDRASPLHF. The CDR3 region has the DNA TGTGCCAGCAGCTTAGGTGACAGGGCTTCACCCCTCCACTTT. The chain employs TRBV7-8 and TRBJ1-6, with 7 bases that match TRBD1. V lost 1 base and J lost 9; bases outside the gene matches: 3. The germline CDR1 and CDR2 sequences are SGHVS and FQNEAQ. The CDR3 contains 14 residues.

The genes are TRBV5-1 and TRBJ1-2; a possible D gene is TRBD1 (6 bases). V was cut by 5 bases and J by 7 bases, with 12 bases left in between. Germline V gives CDR1 SGHRS, CDR2 YFSETQ. This CDR3 has 12 amino acids. This CDR3 reads CASSDGGRGYTF. In nucleotides, the CDR3 is TGCGCCAGCAGTGATGGGGGCCGTGGCTACACCTTC. The whole variable domain, remainder taken from reference TRBV5-1 and TRBJ1-2, is KAGVTQTPRYLIKTRGQQVTLSCSPISGHRSVSWYQQTPGQGLQFLFEYFSETQRNKGNFPGRFSGRQFSNSRSEMNVSTLELGDSALYLCASSDGGRGYTFGSGTRLTVV.